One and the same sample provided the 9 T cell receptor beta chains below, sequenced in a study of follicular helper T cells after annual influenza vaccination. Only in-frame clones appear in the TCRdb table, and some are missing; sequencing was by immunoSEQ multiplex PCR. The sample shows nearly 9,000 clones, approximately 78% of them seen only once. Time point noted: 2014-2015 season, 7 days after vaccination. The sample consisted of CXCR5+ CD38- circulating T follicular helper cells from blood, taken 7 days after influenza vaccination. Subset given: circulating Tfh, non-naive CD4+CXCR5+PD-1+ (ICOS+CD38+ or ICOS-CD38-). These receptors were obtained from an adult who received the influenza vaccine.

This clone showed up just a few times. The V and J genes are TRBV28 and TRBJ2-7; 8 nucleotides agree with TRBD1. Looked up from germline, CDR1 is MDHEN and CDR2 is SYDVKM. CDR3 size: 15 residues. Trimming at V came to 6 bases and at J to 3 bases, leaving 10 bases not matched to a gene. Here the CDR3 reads CASRYRRTGSYEQYF. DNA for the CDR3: TGTGCCAGCAGGTACCGGCGGACAGGGAGCTACGAGCAGTACTTC.

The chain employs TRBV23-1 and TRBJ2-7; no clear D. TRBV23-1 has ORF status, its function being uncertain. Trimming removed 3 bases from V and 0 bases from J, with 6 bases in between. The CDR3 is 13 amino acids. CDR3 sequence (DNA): TGCGCCAGCAGTCACGGCCCCTCCTACGAGCAGTACTTC. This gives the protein CASSHGPSYEQYF.

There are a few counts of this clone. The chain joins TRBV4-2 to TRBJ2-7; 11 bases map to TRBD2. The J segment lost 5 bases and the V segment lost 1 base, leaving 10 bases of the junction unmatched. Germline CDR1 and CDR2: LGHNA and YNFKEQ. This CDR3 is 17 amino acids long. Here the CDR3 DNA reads TGTGCCAGCAGCCAAGGCCCCTCGACTAGCGGGACTGACGAGCAGTACTTC. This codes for CASSQGPSTSGTDEQYF.

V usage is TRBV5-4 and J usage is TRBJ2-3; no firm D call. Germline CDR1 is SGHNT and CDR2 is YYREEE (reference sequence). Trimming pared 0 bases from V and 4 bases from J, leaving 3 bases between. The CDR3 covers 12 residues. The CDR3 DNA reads TGTGCCAGCAGCTTGGACGCAGATACGCAGTATTTT. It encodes CASSLDADTQYF.

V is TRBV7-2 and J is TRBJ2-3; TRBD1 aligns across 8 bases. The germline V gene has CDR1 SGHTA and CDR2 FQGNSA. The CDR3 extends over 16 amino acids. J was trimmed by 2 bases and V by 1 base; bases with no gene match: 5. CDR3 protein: CASSLVDRGVTDTQYF. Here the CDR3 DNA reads TGTGCCAGCAGCTTAGTTGACAGGGGTGTCACAGATACGCAGTATTTT.

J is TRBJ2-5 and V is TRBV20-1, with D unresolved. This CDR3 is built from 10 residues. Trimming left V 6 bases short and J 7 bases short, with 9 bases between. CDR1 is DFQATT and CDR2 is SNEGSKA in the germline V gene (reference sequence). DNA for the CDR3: TGCAGTGCGGTTCGCGGGACCCAGTACTTC. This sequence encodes CSAVRGTQYF.

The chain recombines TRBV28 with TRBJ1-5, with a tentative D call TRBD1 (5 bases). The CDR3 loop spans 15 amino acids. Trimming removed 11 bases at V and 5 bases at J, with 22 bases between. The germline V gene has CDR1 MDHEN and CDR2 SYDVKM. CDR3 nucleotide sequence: TGTGCCGCTACTCCCGGGGGAAGGGTGTATCAGCCCCAGCATTTT. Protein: CAATPGGRVYQPQHF.

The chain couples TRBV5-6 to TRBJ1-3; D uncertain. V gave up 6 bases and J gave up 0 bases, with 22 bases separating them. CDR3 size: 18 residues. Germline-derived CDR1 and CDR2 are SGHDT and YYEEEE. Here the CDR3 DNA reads TGTGCCAGCACCGGGCCCCATGAGTATTCAAGCTCTGGAAACACCATATATTTT. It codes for CASTGPHEYSSSGNTIYF.

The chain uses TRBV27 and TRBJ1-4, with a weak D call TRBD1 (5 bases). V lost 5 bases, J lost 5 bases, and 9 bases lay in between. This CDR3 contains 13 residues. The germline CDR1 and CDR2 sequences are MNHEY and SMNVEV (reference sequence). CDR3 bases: TGTGCCAGCAGTATACGACAGAATGAAAAACTGTTTTTT. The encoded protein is CASSIRQNEKLFF. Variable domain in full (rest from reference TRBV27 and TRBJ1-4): EAQVTQNPRYLITVTGKKLTVTCSQNMNHEYMSWYRQDPGLGLRQIYYSMNVEVTDKGDVPEGYKVSRKEKRNFPLILESPSPNQTSLYFCASSIRQNEKLFFGSGTQLSVL.